The 30 T cell receptor beta chains given below trace back to one sample, sequenced in a study of control samples from healthy donors and cancer patients. Assay: immunoSEQ multiplex PCR; the TCRdb copy retains only in-frame clones and omits some. Of roughly 100,000 clones listed, 80% to 90% are singletons. The sample consisted of blood. These receptors were obtained from a man in his thirties or forties in good health.

The CDR3 here is CASSLQAGRGNTEAFF. The CDR3 coding sequence is TGTGCCAGCAGTTTACAAGCGGGGCGCGGAAACACTGAAGCTTTCTTT. V gene TRBV27 combines with J gene TRBJ1-1; D is perhaps TRBD1 (5 bases). The germline V gene encodes CDR1 MNHEY and CDR2 SMNVEV (reference sequence). The CDR3 has 16 amino acids. V was trimmed by 2 bases and J by 2 bases, leaving 15 bases between them.

The chain recombines TRBV6-6 with TRBJ2-5; 12 positions match TRBD2. CDR1 is MNHNY, CDR2 SVGAGI, per germline (reference sequence). The V and J ends lost 5 bases and 9 bases, in that order; junction bases with no gene match: 16. The CDR3 spans 17 residues. The CDR3 bases are TGTGCCAGCAGTCCCCACTCGACTAGCGGGAGCCGAGGCCCCCAGTACTTC. Translating it yields CASSPHSTSGSRGPQYF.

The chain recombines TRBV19 with TRBJ1-2, with TRBD1 as a possible D gene (5 bases). Germline V gene lookup returns CDR1 LNHDA and CDR2 SQIVND (reference sequence). The CDR3 consists of 15 residues. V was clipped by 4 bases and J by 5 bases, with 17 bases between them. CDR3 loop: CASSKEGRPGYGYTF. CDR3 DNA sequence: TGTGCCAGTAGTAAGGAGGGACGCCCTGGGTATGGCTACACCTTC.

The genes are TRBV30 and TRBJ2-1; the D gene is possibly TRBD2 (6 bases). The CDR3 has 11 residues. Trimming left V 5 bases short and J 8 bases short, with 10 bases between. Germline V lookup: CDR1 GTSNPN, CDR2 SVGIG (reference sequence). The CDR3 DNA sequence: TGTGCCTGGCTACTAGCCTATGAGCAGTTCTTC. Amino acids: CAWLLAYEQFF.

The CDR3 region is CASSTLSGANVLTF. The CDR3 DNA sequence: TGTGCCAGCAGCACCCTCTCTGGGGCCAACGTCCTGACTTTC. V and J are TRBV7-2 and TRBJ2-6; the D is unclear. CDR1 and CDR2 from the germline V gene are SGHTA and FQGNSA. Trimming left V 5 bases short and J 0 bases short, with 5 bases between. This CDR3 has 14 amino acids.

This chain joins TRBV18 and TRBJ2-1, with 11 bases fitting TRBD2. The CDR3 is made up of 17 amino acids. The V gene's germline CDR1 is KGHSH and CDR2 LQKENI. Unmatched junction bases numbered 12, after V lost 1 base and J lost 10 bases. Here the CDR3 reads CASSPRLAGGPGKEQFF. The CDR3 DNA reads as TGTGCCAGCTCACCACGCCTAGCGGGAGGCCCGGGCAAAGAGCAGTTCTTC.

The rearrangement uses TRBV12-3 or TRBV12-4 and TRBJ2-1; D gene ambiguous. Trimming removed 6 bases at V and 4 bases at J, with 7 bases between. The CDR3 totals 12 residues. CDR3 region: CASRVNYNEQFF. In DNA form, the CDR3 reads TGTGCCAGCAGGGTAAATTACAATGAGCAGTTCTTC.

The chain couples TRBV19 to TRBJ1-5; a weak D match, TRBD1 (5 bases). This CDR3 is 15 amino acids long. Trimming pared 1 base from V and 4 bases from J, leaving 11 bases between. CDR1 is LNHDA and CDR2 is SQIVND in the germline V gene (reference sequence). CDR3 nucleotides: TGTGCCAGTAGTATAGTAGGGACCGATAATCAGCCCCAGCATTTT. This codes for CASSIVGTDNQPQHF. The whole variable domain, filled in from reference TRBV19 and TRBJ1-5, reads DGGITQSPKYLFRKEGQNVTLSCEQNLNHDAMYWYRQDPGQGLRLIYYSQIVNDFQKGDIAEGYSVSREKKESFPLTVTSAQKNPTAFYLCASSIVGTDNQPQHFGDGTRLSIL.

The V and J genes are TRBV19 and TRBJ1-5; a weak D match, TRBD1 (5 bases). The germline V gene has CDR1 LNHDA and CDR2 SQIVND (reference sequence). The CDR3 totals 11 residues. V was trimmed by 7 bases and J by 11 bases, leaving 12 bases between them. For the CDR3, the DNA is TGTGCCAGTAAGGACATAATAACCCAGCATTTT. It specifies CASKDIITQHF.

In this sample, this clone turned up a few times. The chain has TRBV19 and TRBJ1-5; perhaps TRBD1 as D (5 bases). The germline V gene has CDR1 LNHDA and CDR2 SQIVND (reference sequence). The CDR3 spans 14 residues. Deletions cut 3 bases from V and 4 bases from J, with 10 bases between. CDR3 loop: CASSMSTVNQPQHF. CDR3 coding DNA: TGTGCCAGTAGTATGTCGACAGTGAATCAGCCCCAGCATTTT.

The J gene is TRBJ2-3, the V gene TRBV5-1; no definite D call. Germline V gene data show CDR1 as SGHRS and CDR2 as YFSETQ. CDR3 length: 15 residues. The V gene lost 6 bases and the J gene lost 0 bases, with 14 bases spanning the gap. As DNA, the CDR3 is TGCGCCAGCAACAAAGCTGGGCAGAGCACAGATACGCAGTATTTT. This sequence encodes CASNKAGQSTDTQYF.

The V gene is TRBV9, the J gene TRBJ2-3; TRBD2 agrees at 7 bases. Germline V gene lookup returns CDR1 SGDLS and CDR2 YYNGEE. The V segment lost 4 bases and the J segment 8 bases; nucleotides outside the gene matches: 7. The CDR3 runs to 13 residues. CDR3 sequence: CASSNSGFGTQYF. In nucleotides, the CDR3 is TGTGCCAGCAGCAATAGCGGGTTTGGTACGCAGTATTTT.

This chain uses TRBV10-2 with TRBJ1-6; the match to TRBD1 covers 7 bases. V lost 7 bases to trimming and J lost 4 bases; unmatched junction nucleotides: 4. There are 14 residues in the CDR3. Germline lookup yields CDR1 WSHSY and CDR2 SAAADI. This CDR3 is CASMRDSYNSPLHF. For the CDR3, the DNA is TGCGCCAGCATGAGGGACAGTTATAATTCACCCCTCCACTTT.

The rearrangement joins TRBV11-2 to TRBJ2-7; TRBD1 aligns across 9 bases. The CDR3 has 14 amino acids. Germline CDR1 and CDR2: SGHAT and FQNNGV. Trimming removed 4 bases from V and 2 bases from J; junction bases left unmatched: 3. CDR3 protein: CASSSDRGTYEQYF. The CDR3 bases are TGTGCCAGCAGCTCGGACAGGGGAACCTACGAGCAGTACTTC.

The sample holds a few counts of this clone. CDR3 bases: TGTGCCAGCAGTTACTCGAGGGAAAATTCACCCCTCCACTTT. This codes for CASSYSRENSPLHF. V is TRBV6-2 or TRBV6-3 and J is TRBJ1-6; D ambiguous. The CDR3 runs 14 residues. Trimming stripped 0 bases from V and 7 bases from J, with 7 bases between. From germline, CDR1 is MNHEY and CDR2 SVGEGT.

This clone was recorded only once. This chain uses TRBV27 with TRBJ1-2; D possibly corresponds to TRBD1 (5 bases). The germline V gene encodes CDR1 MNHEY and CDR2 SMNVEV (reference sequence). Trimming removed 4 bases from V and 3 bases from J, with 12 bases in between. There are 14 residues in the CDR3. The CDR3 region has the DNA TGTGCCAGCAGTTCCGGGGCAGGGTACTATGGCTACACCTTC. It is translated as CASSSGAGYYGYTF.

The V and J genes are TRBV4-3 and TRBJ2-5; 10 positions agree with TRBD2. Germline loops: CDR1 LGHNA, CDR2 YSLEER. The V and J ends lost 1 base and 5 bases, in that order; junction bases with no gene match: 10. This CDR3 comprises 17 residues. The CDR3 sequence is CASSQGGLAGAGETQYF. CDR3 DNA: TGCGCCAGCAGCCAAGGAGGGCTAGCGGGAGCGGGGGAGACCCAGTACTTC.

V usage is TRBV20-1 and J usage is TRBJ2-7; D not certain. The germline V and J ends were trimmed by 5 bases and 5 bases, with 10 bases remaining between them. This CDR3 is 11 amino acids long. The germline V gene encodes CDR1 DFQATT and CDR2 SNEGSKA (reference sequence). Written as DNA, the CDR3 is TGCAGTGCTCGCCTTCTGGACGAGCAGTACTTC. Encoded protein: CSARLLDEQYF.

The chain uses TRBV7-2 and TRBJ2-5, with D tentatively TRBD2 (5 bases). This CDR3 is built from 14 residues. V dropped 2 bases and J dropped 6 bases, with 13 bases sitting between them. CDR1 is SGHTA, CDR2 FQGNSA, per germline. The DNA of the CDR3 is TGTGCCAGCAGCTTATACCGAGGGCCCCAGACCCAGTACTTC. It translates to CASSLYRGPQTQYF.

The chain carries TRBV5-1 and TRBJ2-3, with TRBD2 identical over 8 bases. The CDR3 consists of 15 residues. V shed 5 bases and J 6 bases; nucleotides not matched to a gene: 11. Germline loops: CDR1 SGHRS, CDR2 YFSETQ. The CDR3 region is CASRPAGVELDTQYF. As DNA, the CDR3 is TGCGCCAGCAGGCCAGCGGGAGTGGAGCTTGATACGCAGTATTTT.

V usage is TRBV27 and J usage is TRBJ1-6, with unresolved D. Germline V gives CDR1 MNHEY, CDR2 SMNVEV (reference sequence). The V end lost 5 bases, the J end lost 10 bases, and 18 bases lay between the germline ends. The CDR3 sequence is 15 residues long. CDR3 sequence (DNA): TGTGCCAGCAGTCCCGGACGGACTAGCGGGTCACCCCTCCACTTT. Its translation: CASSPGRTSGSPLHF.

The sample holds one count of this clone. This chain joins TRBV27 and TRBJ2-3; D might be TRBD1 (6 bases). Trimming removed 3 bases at V and 5 bases at J, with 21 bases between. The CDR3 runs 17 residues. Germline V gene lookup returns CDR1 MNHEY and CDR2 SMNVEV (reference sequence). The DNA of the CDR3 is TGTGCCAGCAGTTTGGAGCCCGGGACGACAGGTGGAGATACGCAGTATTTT. This codes for CASSLEPGTTGGDTQYF.

The chain uses TRBV7-2 and TRBJ1-1; D possibly corresponds to TRBD1 (6 bases). The CDR3 extends over 14 amino acids. In germline, CDR1 is SGHTA, CDR2 FQGNSA. V was clipped by 3 bases and J by 4 bases, with 12 bases between them. The DNA for the CDR3 is TGTGCCAGCAGCTTGAACTACAGGGTCACTGAAGCTTTCTTT. This codes for CASSLNYRVTEAFF.

In DNA form, the CDR3 reads TGTGCCTGGAGTCCGACAGGGGTCACTGAAGCTTTCTTT. Translation: CAWSPTGVTEAFF. This chain links TRBV30 with TRBJ1-1, with 8 bases that match TRBD1. The J segment lost 4 bases and the V segment lost 2 bases, leaving 3 bases of the junction unmatched. Germline loops: CDR1 GTSNPN, CDR2 SVGIG (reference sequence). The length of the CDR3 is 13 residues.

V usage is TRBV5-6 and J usage is TRBJ1-1, with D possibly matching TRBD1 (5 bases). Between the trimmed V and J ends, which lost 5 bases and 6 bases, there was a span of 20 bases. The germline CDR1 and CDR2 sequences are SGHDT and YYEEEE. This CDR3 comprises 15 residues. CDR3 sequence (DNA): TGTGCCAGCAGTTACGACGCGTGGGGGAGCCCTGAAGCTTTCTTT. This gives the protein CASSYDAWGSPEAFF.

The J gene is TRBJ2-3, the V gene TRBV6-4; the D gene is possibly TRBD2 (6 bases). V was trimmed by 6 bases and J by 2 bases, leaving 12 bases between them. The CDR3 is 14 amino acids. Germline V lookup: CDR1 MRHNA, CDR2 SNTAGT. Here the CDR3 DNA reads TGTGCCAGCAGGCGGGACGGAAACACAGATACGCAGTATTTT. Protein sequence: CASRRDGNTDTQYF.

The chain links TRBV18 to TRBJ2-3; D possibly corresponds to TRBD2 (6 bases). This CDR3 is built from 16 residues. The V gene's germline CDR1 is KGHSH and CDR2 LQKENI. Trimming removed 0 bases at V and 0 bases at J, with 10 bases between. CDR3 protein: CASSPPPSGSTDTQYF. As DNA, the CDR3 is TGTGCCAGCTCACCACCCCCAAGCGGGAGCACAGATACGCAGTATTTT.

The chain uses TRBV14 and TRBJ2-7, with D uncertain. Germline V CDR1 and CDR2: SGHDN, FVKESK. V was clipped by 0 bases and J by 3 bases, with 12 bases between them. This CDR3 is built from 15 residues. Here the CDR3 DNA reads TGTGCCAGCAGCCAAGAACTGGTAGTAAGCTACGAGCAGTACTTC. Translated: CASSQELVVSYEQYF.

The rearrangement uses TRBV7-9 and TRBJ2-5, with D possibly called TRBD1 or TRBD2 (5 bases each). The CDR3 contains 14 residues. Germline V gene lookup returns CDR1 SEHNR and CDR2 FQNEAQ (reference sequence). Trimming pared 1 base from V and 9 bases from J, leaving 15 bases between. The CDR3 DNA follows: TGTGCCAGCAGCTTAGTTGGCAGGCTGGGGGCCCAGTACTTC. Amino acid sequence: CASSLVGRLGAQYF.

This clone was found once. This chain links TRBV5-4 with TRBJ2-1; D perhaps matches TRBD1 (6 bases). Trimming pared 2 bases from V and 9 bases from J, leaving 12 bases between. The CDR3 spans 13 residues. CDR1 is SGHNT and CDR2 is YYREEE in the germline V gene (reference sequence). The CDR3 spells CASSLQGGGEQFF. CDR3 sequence (DNA): TGTGCCAGCAGCTTACAGGGTGGCGGTGAGCAGTTCTTC.